These 16 T cell receptor beta chains were all obtained from the same sample, sequenced in a study of early T cells in non-severe SARS-CoV-2 infection. TCRdb ran MiXCR on the 5' RACE reads and lists one entry per CDR3 protein. The sample holds more than 65,000 distinct CDR3 sequences, less than 15% seen once. Sequenced: whole blood. These receptors originate from an adult who was a healthcare worker with PCR-confirmed SARS-CoV-2 infection or an uninfected control (not recorded which).

At least ten counts were recorded for this clonotype. This chain uses TRBV7-9 with TRBJ2-1; 9 bases agree with TRBD2. With V trimmed by 5 bases and J by 4 bases, 18 bases remained unmatched. The CDR3 has 19 amino acids. The germline V gene has CDR1 SEHNR and CDR2 FQNEAQ (reference sequence). Here the CDR3 DNA reads TGTGCCAGCAGCCAGAAGGGAGGAGCGGGGGGCCCACCGTACAATGAGCAGTTCTTC. This encodes CASSQKGGAGGPPYNEQFF. The full variable domain, its missing parts supplied by reference TRBV7-9 and TRBJ2-1, is DTGVSQNPRHKITKRGQNVTFRCDPISEHNRLYWYRQTLGQGPEFLTYFQNEAQLEKSRLLSDRFSAERPKGSFSTLEIQRTEQGDSAMYLCASSQKGGAGGPPYNEQFFGPGTRLTVL.

This clonotype was detected many times. The chain has TRBV9 and TRBJ1-5; 8 bases line up with TRBD1. The ends lost 3 bases at V and 4 bases at J; junction bases unmatched: 3. This CDR3 spans 14 amino acids. Germline V lookup: CDR1 SGDLS, CDR2 YYNGEE. Written as DNA, the CDR3 is TGTGCCAGCAGCGGGACAGGGATAAATCAGCCCCAGCATTTT. Translated, it gives CASSGTGINQPQHF.

The chain couples TRBV20-1 to TRBJ2-3, with D perhaps assigned TRBD1 or TRBD2 (5 bases each). From germline, CDR1 is DFQATT and CDR2 SNEGSKA (reference sequence). CDR3 size: 12 residues. V was clipped by 1 base and J by 3 bases, with 5 bases between them. The CDR3 here is CSARGGTDTQYF. The CDR3 region has the DNA TGCAGTGCTAGAGGGGGGACAGATACGCAGTATTTT.

The rearrangement links TRBV2 to TRBJ2-1; TRBD1 or TRBD2 may be the D gene (6 bases each). This CDR3 is built from 13 residues. The V end was cut by 2 bases, the J end by 12 bases, with 14 bases between. Per the germline V gene, CDR1 is SNHLY and CDR2 is FYNNEI. For the CDR3, the DNA is TGTGCCAGCAGTGAAATGGTGGGGGGCCTGCAGTTCTTC. It is translated as CASSEMVGGLQFF.

This clonotype was seen repeatedly, ten times or more. The CDR3 coding sequence is TGTGCCTGGAAGAGTTCTGCTGGCTACACCTTC. Its translation: CAWKSSAGYTF. The chain recombines TRBV30 with TRBJ1-2; no clear D gene. CDR1 is GTSNPN and CDR2 is SVGIG in the germline V gene (reference sequence). This CDR3 comprises 11 residues. Trimming stripped 4 bases from V and 7 bases from J, with 10 bases between.

This clonotype has ten or more counts. CDR3 loop: CASSPSGGDYNEQFF. DNA for the CDR3: TGTGCCAGCAGCCCAAGCGGGGGCGACTACAATGAGCAGTTCTTC. The rearrangement joins TRBV7-3 to TRBJ2-1; 8 bases align to TRBD2. The CDR3 loop spans 15 amino acids. CDR1 and CDR2 from the germline V gene are SGHTA and FQGTGA. V was pared by 5 bases and J by 3 bases, with 6 bases of the junction left unmatched.

Ten or more counts support this clonotype. V and J are TRBV20-1 and TRBJ1-1, with D possibly being TRBD1 (5 bases). The CDR3 length is 15 residues. The V gene's germline CDR1 is DFQATT and CDR2 SNEGSKA (reference sequence). V gave up 5 bases and J gave up 0 bases, with 16 bases separating them. The CDR3 DNA is TGCAGTGCTCCACGGCTCCCGGGGCTGAACACTGAAGCTTTCTTT. This encodes CSAPRLPGLNTEAFF.

Many counts were recorded for this clonotype. V usage is TRBV20-1 and J usage is TRBJ2-7; D unclear. V was clipped by 6 bases and J by 2 bases, with 8 bases between them. This CDR3 contains 11 residues. The germline V gene has CDR1 DFQATT and CDR2 SNEGSKA (reference sequence). CDR3 bases: TGCAGTGCCTCCCTGGCCTACGAGCAGTACTTC. Translation: CSASLAYEQYF.

Only a few counts were recorded for this clonotype. At one boundary the junction diverges from the germline segment, which might be a read error. This chain links TRBV9 with TRBJ2-1; 12 positions match TRBD2. In germline, CDR1 is SGDLS, CDR2 YYNGEE. The CDR3 is 15 amino acids. CDR3 nucleotide sequence: TGTGCCAGCAGCGTAGGACTAGCGGGAGAAAGCGTCCTCATCTTC. Translation gives CASSVGLAGESVLIF.

This chain joins TRBV20-1 and TRBJ2-7; 8 bases match TRBD2. Losses at the gene ends were 6 bases for V and 3 bases for J; bases not matched to a gene: 10. The CDR3 loop spans 14 amino acids. Germline CDR1 and CDR2: DFQATT and SNEGSKA (reference sequence). In DNA, the CDR3 is TGCAGTGCCCAATCCCGGGGGGGCCTCTACGAGCAGTACTTC. Its protein product is CSAQSRGGLYEQYF.

This clonotype occurred a few times. V is TRBV20-1 and J is TRBJ1-3; D gene uncertain. Deletions cut 6 bases from V and 2 bases from J, with 14 bases between. Germline V gene sequence: CDR1 DFQATT, CDR2 SNEGSKA (reference sequence). CDR3 size: 14 residues. Here the CDR3 reads CSAGLIGAGNTIYF. The CDR3, as DNA: TGCAGTGCGGGCCTCATCGGTGCTGGAAACACCATATATTTT.

This clonotype has only a few counts. The CDR3 DNA follows: TGCAGTGCTAGAGAATGGACTAGCGGTTACACAGATACGCAGTATTTT. This sequence encodes CSAREWTSGYTDTQYF. The V call is TRBV20-1, the J call TRBJ2-3; 10 bases line up with TRBD2. Germline CDR1 DFQATT, CDR2 SNEGSKA (reference sequence). The CDR3 totals 16 residues. V lost 0 bases, J lost 2 bases, and 5 bases stayed unmatched.

The chain couples TRBV7-9 to TRBJ2-3, with a weak D call TRBD1 (5 bases). The CDR3 loop spans 13 amino acids. The V end was cut by 5 bases, the J end by 9 bases, with 15 bases between. CDR1 and CDR2 from the germline V gene are SEHNR and FQNEAQ (reference sequence). CDR3 sequence: CASSPKTPGTQYF. The CDR3 DNA reads as TGTGCCAGCAGCCCGAAGACTCCAGGGACGCAGTATTTT.

This clonotype was seen ten or more times. The chain combines TRBV29-1 with TRBJ1-5; tentatively, D is TRBD1 (6 bases). V lost 4 bases and J 9 bases, leaving 16 bases between the germline ends. Germline-derived CDR1 and CDR2 are SQVTM and ANQGSEA. This CDR3 comprises 13 residues. In nucleotides, the CDR3 is TGCAGCGTTGTGGACAGCCCGTTAGGGCCCCAGCATTTT. It yields the protein CSVVDSPLGPQHF. Full variable domain (missing parts from reference TRBV29-1 and TRBJ1-5): SAVISQKPSRDICQRGTSLTIQCQVDSQVTMMFWYRQQPGQSLTLIATANQGSEATYESGFVIDKFPISRPNLTFSTLTVSNMSPEDSSIYLCSVVDSPLGPQHFGDGTRLSIL.

The table lists this clonotype with a few counts. The chain couples TRBV29-1 to TRBJ2-1; D may be TRBD1 (6 bases). Trimming removed 6 bases at V and 6 bases at J, with 15 bases between. This CDR3 has 13 residues. Per germline, CDR1 SQVTM and CDR2 ANQGSEA. CDR3 in DNA: TGCAGCGTCCCGCAGGGGTTCTTCAATGAGCAGTTCTTC. Protein sequence: CSVPQGFFNEQFF.

This clonotype ranks as medium-sized. The chain links TRBV7-6 to TRBJ2-7; D may be TRBD2 (6 bases). The CDR3 runs to 12 residues. CDR1 is SGHVS, CDR2 FNYEAQ, per germline. The ends were cut back, 5 bases at V and 6 bases at J, with 11 bases in the middle. The DNA for the CDR3 is TGTGCCAGCAGCGTCAGGAGGGGCGAGCAGTACTTC. It encodes CASSVRRGEQYF.